The 27 T cell receptor beta chains below were found in one sample sequenced in a study of blood T cell repertoires in COVID-19 (TCRdb year 2020). Libraries were made using the immunoSEQ multiplex PCR assay. TCRdb mirrors the immuneACCESS table, restricted to in-frame sequences. Some clones are absent from its copies; in checked studies, under half trace to an unresolved V gene, and the reason for the others is unknown. For this sample the table gives some 50,000 clones, of which 87% were detected only once. Together, the top ten hold 2.1% of the sample. The specimen sequenced was peripheral blood. Every receptor here comes from a woman aged 80 or older with COVID-19, enrolled during active disease.

This clone showed up just once. This chain links TRBV11-2 with TRBJ2-3; TRBD2 agrees at 8 bases. CDR3 length equals 18 residues. In germline, CDR1 is SGHAT, CDR2 FQNNGV. V gave up 5 bases and J gave up 4 bases; unmatched junction bases: 17. The CDR3 loop is CASSPRTAGTRRADTQYF. In DNA, the CDR3 is TGTGCCAGCAGCCCGCGGACAGCCGGGACTAGGCGGGCAGATACGCAGTATTTT.

This clone was observed a few times. V is TRBV5-1 and J is TRBJ2-5, with D perhaps matching TRBD1 (6 bases). Germline V lookup: CDR1 SGHRS, CDR2 YFSETQ. The CDR3 is 14 amino acids. The V end lost 0 bases, the J end lost 4 bases, and 10 bases lay between the germline ends. CDR3 DNA sequence: TGCGCCAGCAGCTTGGACAGGGCAAGAGAGACCCAGTACTTC. Its protein product is CASSLDRARETQYF.

The genes are TRBV30 and TRBJ1-3; D call uncertain. CDR1 is GTSNPN, CDR2 SVGIG, per germline (reference sequence). The CDR3 totals 14 residues. Between the trimmed V and J ends, which lost 1 base and 0 bases, there was a span of 7 bases. The CDR3 sequence is CAWSDYLSGNTIYF. Written as DNA, the CDR3 is TGTGCCTGGAGTGACTATCTCTCTGGAAACACCATATATTTT.

This chain links TRBV28 with TRBJ1-1; D is possibly TRBD1 (5 bases). CDR3 length: 13 residues. From germline, CDR1 is MDHEN and CDR2 SYDVKM. The V end lost 6 bases, the J end lost 10 bases, and 18 bases lay between the germline ends. The CDR3 DNA sequence: TGTGCCAGCAGCCTGGAGGGATTGGGGGGAGCTTTCTTT. Protein: CASSLEGLGGAFF. The complete variable domain, with remaining parts taken from reference TRBV28 and TRBJ1-1, reads DVKVTQSSRYLVKRTGEKVFLECVQDMDHENMFWYRQDPGLGLRLIYFSYDVKMKEKGDIPEGYSVSREKKERFSLILESASTNQTSMYLCASSLEGLGGAFFGQGTRLTVV.

CDR3 nucleotides: TGTGCCAGCAGCTTAACCGGCCAGGGGGCAACAGATACGCAGTATTTT. Protein product: CASSLTGQGATDTQYF. This chain uses TRBV7-9 with TRBJ2-3, with 8 bases aligning to TRBD1. The CDR3 covers 16 residues. V lost 2 bases to trimming and J lost 3 bases; unmatched junction nucleotides: 7. Germline V gives CDR1 SEHNR, CDR2 FQNEAQ (reference sequence).

V usage is TRBV5-1 and J usage is TRBJ1-2, with a possible D match to TRBD1 (6 bases). Germline values: CDR1 SGHRS, CDR2 YFSETQ. This CDR3 region has 15 residues. The V and J ends lost 0 bases and 5 bases respectively, with 14 bases between them. Written as DNA, the CDR3 is TGCGCCAGCAGCTTGGGCGACAGGACTCCTTATGGCTACACCTTC. Residues: CASSLGDRTPYGYTF. Variable domain in full (rest from reference TRBV5-1 and TRBJ1-2): KAGVTQTPRYLIKTRGQQVTLSCSPISGHRSVSWYQQTPGQGLQFLFEYFSETQRNKGNFPGRFSGRQFSNSRSEMNVSTLELGDSALYLCASSLGDRTPYGYTFGSGTRLTVV.

The V call is TRBV6-5, the J call TRBJ2-1, with 10 bases aligning to TRBD2. The CDR3 is 13 residues long. Unmatched junction bases numbered 1, after V lost 6 bases and J lost 5 bases. CDR1 MNHEY and CDR2 SVGAGI come from the germline V gene. The CDR3, as DNA: TGTGCCAGCAGACTAGCGGGGAACAATGAGCAGTTCTTC. This sequence encodes CASRLAGNNEQFF.

This clone is labeled medium-sized (0.01 to 0.1%). The J gene is TRBJ1-2, the V gene TRBV2; the match to TRBD1 covers 9 bases. Germline lookup yields CDR1 SNHLY and CDR2 FYNNEI. The trim removed 6 bases at V and 5 bases at J, leaving 7 bases unmatched. The CDR3 runs 14 residues. The CDR3 spells CASRGTGGAYGYTF. The CDR3 region has the DNA TGTGCCAGCAGGGGTACAGGGGGCGCATATGGCTACACCTTC.

The sample holds one count of this clone. The V and J genes are TRBV5-5 and TRBJ2-3; tentative D call: TRBD2 (7 bases). The CDR3 is 13 amino acids. Between the trimmed V and J ends, which lost 2 bases and 6 bases, there was a span of 10 bases. Germline CDR1 is SGHKS and CDR2 is YYEKEE (reference sequence). The CDR3 here is CASSLQGGDTQYF. The CDR3 bases are TGTGCCAGCAGCTTACAGGGAGGGGATACGCAGTATTTT.

This clone was seen once. This rearrangement joins TRBV3-1 (or the pseudogene TRBV3-2) to TRBJ1-2; D uncertain. With 3 bases removed from V and 6 bases from J, the gap between germline ends came to 14 bases. Germline V lookup: CDR1 LGHDT, CDR2 YNNKEL (reference sequence). The CDR3 sequence is 14 residues long. CDR3 sequence: CASSHWSRSHGYTF. CDR3 sequence (DNA): TGTGCCAGCAGCCACTGGTCGCGGAGCCATGGCTACACCTTC.

This rearrangement joins TRBV9 to TRBJ2-1; weak D call: TRBD2 (7 bases). Germline V gene data show CDR1 as SGDLS and CDR2 as YYNGEE. Trimming removed 0 bases from V and 2 bases from J, with 18 bases in between. This CDR3 is built from 18 residues. The CDR3 coding sequence is TGTGCCAGCAGCGTAGCTACCGGAGGGGGGGGGCCCTACAATGAGCAGTTCTTC. It is translated as CASSVATGGGGPYNEQFF.

The chain employs TRBV10-3 and TRBJ1-1, with TRBD1 matching over 9 bases. Trimming cost V 3 bases and J 5 bases; bases outside gene matches: 7. The CDR3 is made up of 15 amino acids. Germline CDR1 is ENHRY and CDR2 is SYGVKD. CDR3 region: CAISERDRVGTEAFF. For the CDR3, the DNA is TGTGCCATCAGTGAAAGGGACAGGGTGGGGACTGAAGCTTTCTTT.

This rearrangement joins TRBV19 to TRBJ2-1; 11 positions match TRBD2. CDR3 length equals 16 residues. CDR1 and CDR2 (germline): LNHDA, SQIVND (reference sequence). Germline trimming cut 7 bases from V and 1 base from J; bases unmatched to any gene: 6. Written as DNA, the CDR3 is TGTGCCAGTACCAGACTAGCGGGAATGTCCTACAATGAGCAGTTCTTC. Translated: CASTRLAGMSYNEQFF.

The chain links TRBV11-2 to TRBJ1-2; 7 nucleotides match TRBD1. The CDR3 is made up of 13 amino acids. With V trimmed by 5 bases and J by 4 bases, 4 bases remained unmatched. Germline-derived CDR1 and CDR2 are SGHAT and FQNNGV. The CDR3 DNA reads as TGTGCCAGCAGCCCACAGGGGCTCTATGGCTACACCTTC. Protein: CASSPQGLYGYTF.

This chain links TRBV9 with TRBJ2-3; 10 nucleotides agree with TRBD1. There are 16 residues in the CDR3. V lost 0 bases and J lost 4; bases outside the gene matches: 5. In germline, CDR1 is SGDLS, CDR2 YYNGEE. CDR3 amino acids: CASSVEGTGVADTQYF. The CDR3 coding sequence is TGTGCCAGCAGCGTAGAGGGGACAGGGGTGGCAGATACGCAGTATTTT.

The V gene is TRBV5-5, the J gene TRBJ1-1, with D maybe TRBD1 (6 bases). The CDR3 runs to 15 residues. With 1 base removed from V and 1 base from J, the gap between germline ends came to 11 bases. Germline V gene data show CDR1 as SGHKS and CDR2 as YYEKEE (reference sequence). DNA for the CDR3: TGTGCCAGCAGCTTGCCAGGGGAGTGGAACACTGAAGCTTTCTTT. Its protein is CASSLPGEWNTEAFF.

The rearrangement joins TRBV5-6 to TRBJ1-2, with a weak D call TRBD1 (5 bases). Germline lookup yields CDR1 SGHDT and CDR2 YYEEEE. The CDR3 extends over 11 amino acids. The V gene lost 3 bases and the J gene lost 7 bases, with 7 bases spanning the gap. The CDR3: CASSYTGGYTF. The DNA for the CDR3 is TGTGCCAGCAGCTATACAGGTGGCTACACCTTC.

The chain couples TRBV19 to TRBJ1-1; D is perhaps TRBD1 (5 bases). The CDR3 length is 14 residues. CDR1 is LNHDA and CDR2 is SQIVND in the germline V gene (reference sequence). V shed 10 bases and J shed 3 bases, with 18 bases lying between them. DNA for the CDR3: TGTGCCACGAGGAAGGGGCGGGGGGACACTGAAGCTTTCTTT. Its translation is CATRKGRGDTEAFF.

The genes are TRBV7-2 and TRBJ1-5, with a weak D call TRBD1 (6 bases). CDR1 and CDR2 (germline): SGHTA, FQGNSA. CDR3 length: 15 amino acids. V was cut by 2 bases and J by 7 bases, with 15 bases left in between. CDR3: CASSLISGAGQPQHF. In nucleotides, the CDR3 is TGTGCCAGCAGCTTAATTTCAGGGGCAGGGCAGCCCCAGCATTTT.

The CDR3 DNA follows: TGTGCCAGCAGTTTATTACAGTTCAATCAGCCCCAGCATTTT. Translation gives CASSLLQFNQPQHF. The chain carries TRBV28 and TRBJ1-5, with unresolved D. This CDR3 comprises 14 residues. From germline, CDR1 is MDHEN and CDR2 SYDVKM. Trimming removed 1 base from V and 3 bases from J, with 7 bases in between.

This clone was recorded only once. V and J are TRBV2 and TRBJ2-3; 10 bases agree with TRBD1. The CDR3 length is 16 residues. The J segment lost 2 bases and the V segment lost 6 bases, leaving 8 bases of the junction unmatched. CDR1 is SNHLY, CDR2 FYNNEI, per germline. The CDR3 protein is CASRSRDRGDTDTQYF. CDR3 nucleotide sequence: TGTGCCAGCAGATCCCGGGACAGGGGAGACACAGATACGCAGTATTTT.

The V gene is TRBV6-4, the J gene TRBJ2-3; 15 bases align to TRBD2. V lost 0 bases, J lost 4 bases, and 11 bases stayed unmatched. There are 20 residues in the CDR3. The germline CDR1 and CDR2 sequences are MRHNA and SNTAGT. CDR3 residues: CASSDSIAGLAGGPADTQYF. Written as DNA, the CDR3 is TGTGCCAGCAGTGACTCCATCGCAGGACTAGCGGGGGGGCCGGCAGATACGCAGTATTTT.

J is TRBJ2-5 and V is TRBV7-9, with 11 positions matching TRBD1. Germline V gene sequence: CDR1 SEHNR, CDR2 FQNEAQ (reference sequence). The ends lost 5 bases at V and 5 bases at J; junction bases unmatched: 7. The CDR3 sequence is 15 residues long. The CDR3 protein is CASSPDRGRGETQYF. DNA of the CDR3: TGTGCCAGCAGCCCGGACAGGGGGCGCGGGGAGACCCAGTACTTC. Full variable domain (outside the CDR3, taken from reference TRBV7-9 and TRBJ2-5): DTGVSQNPRHKITKRGQNVTFRCDPISEHNRLYWYRQTLGQGPEFLTYFQNEAQLEKSRLLSDRFSAERPKGSFSTLEIQRTEQGDSAMYLCASSPDRGRGETQYFGPGTRLLVL.

Points on this clone: This is likely a read error, given that the CDR3 carries no conserved phenylalanine or tryptophan at its end. Because the CDR3's place on the DNA is in doubt, the DNA is left out and the CDR3 is given as listed by TCRdb. J is TRBJ1-2 and V is TRBV11-2; the table's D gene call, TRBD1, was not cross checked with the DNA. In germline, CDR1 is SGHAT, CDR2 FQNNGV. The CDR3 numbers 13 amino acids, ends counted. CDR3 protein: CASSIYRDRGLLV.

As DNA, the CDR3 is TGTGCCAGCAGGACAGCCATGAACACTGAAGCTTTCTTT. Amino acid sequence: CASRTAMNTEAFF. The V call is TRBV25-1, the J call TRBJ1-1, with a possible D match to TRBD1 (5 bases). Germline assignment: CDR1 MGHDK and CDR2 SYGVNS. Trimming stripped 6 bases from V and 0 bases from J, with 8 bases between. The CDR3 loop spans 13 amino acids.

The chain combines TRBV18 with TRBJ2-7, with TRBD2 matching over 13 bases. The V gene end was trimmed by 2 bases and the J gene end by 2 bases; junction bases not matched to a gene: 0. Germline V gene lookup returns CDR1 KGHSH and CDR2 LQKENI. The CDR3 has 15 residues. The CDR3 nucleotides read TGTGCCAGCTCACCAGGGACTAGCGGGACCTACGAGCAGTACTTC. Encoded protein: CASSPGTSGTYEQYF.

The V gene is TRBV11-3, the J gene TRBJ2-2; D is uncertain. The ends were cut back, 5 bases at V and 8 bases at J, with 6 bases in the middle. Germline loops: CDR1 SGHNT, CDR2 YENEEA. This CDR3 has 11 amino acids. CDR3: CASSMQGELFF. CDR3 bases: TGTGCCAGCAGCATGCAGGGGGAGCTGTTTTTT.